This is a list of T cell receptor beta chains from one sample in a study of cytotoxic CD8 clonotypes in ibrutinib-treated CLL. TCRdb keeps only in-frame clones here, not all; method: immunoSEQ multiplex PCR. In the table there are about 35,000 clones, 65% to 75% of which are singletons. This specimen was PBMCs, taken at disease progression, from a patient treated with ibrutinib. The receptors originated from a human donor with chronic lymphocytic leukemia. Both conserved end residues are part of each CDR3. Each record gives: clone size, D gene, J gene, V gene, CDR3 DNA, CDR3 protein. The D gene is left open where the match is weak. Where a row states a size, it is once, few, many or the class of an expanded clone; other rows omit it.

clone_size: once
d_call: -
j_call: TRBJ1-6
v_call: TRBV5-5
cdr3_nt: TGTGCCAGCAGCTTGGAGGTTGTCCGTAATTCACCCCTCCACTTT
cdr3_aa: CASSLEVVRNSPLHF

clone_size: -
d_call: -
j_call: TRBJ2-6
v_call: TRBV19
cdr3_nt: TGTGCCAGTAGTATAGGGGCACCTACTCTGTCGGGCGTCCTGACTTTC
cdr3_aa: CASSIGAPTLSGVLTF

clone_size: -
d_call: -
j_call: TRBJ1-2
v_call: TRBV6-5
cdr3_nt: TGTGCCAGCACAATTGAATCAGGAGTGAATGGCTACACCTTC
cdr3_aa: CASTIESGVNGYTF

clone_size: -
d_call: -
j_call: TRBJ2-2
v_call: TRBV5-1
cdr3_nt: TGCGCCAGCAGCCCATTCGGGGGATCGAACACCGGGGAGCTGTTTTTT
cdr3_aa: CASSPFGGSNTGELFF

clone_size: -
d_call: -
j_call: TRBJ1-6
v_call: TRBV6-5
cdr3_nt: TGTGCCAGCAGTTCCGTCGATTCACCCCTCCACTTT
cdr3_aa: CASSSVDSPLHF

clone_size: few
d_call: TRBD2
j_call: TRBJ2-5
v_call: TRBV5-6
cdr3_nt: TGTGCCAGCAGCCCCCCCCGGGCTAGCGGGGGGGAGACCCAGTACTTC
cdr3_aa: CASSPPRASGGETQYF

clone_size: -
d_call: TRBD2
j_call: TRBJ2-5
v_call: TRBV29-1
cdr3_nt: TGCAGCGTTTACAGCGGGGCAGAGACCCAGTACTTC
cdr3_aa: CSVYSGAETQYF

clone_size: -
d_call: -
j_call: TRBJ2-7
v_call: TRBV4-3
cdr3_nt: TGCGCCAGCAGCCAAGAAGGCCCCGGGGACGAGCAGTACTTC
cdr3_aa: CASSQEGPGDEQYF

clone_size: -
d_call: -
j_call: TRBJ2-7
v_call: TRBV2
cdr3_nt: TGTGCCTCTGGGACGGAGACCAACTACGAGCAGTACTTC
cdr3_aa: CASGTETNYEQYF

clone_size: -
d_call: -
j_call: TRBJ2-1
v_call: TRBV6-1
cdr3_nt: TGTGCCAGCAGTGAACAGGGGAGGGAGTTCTTC
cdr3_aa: CASSEQGREFF

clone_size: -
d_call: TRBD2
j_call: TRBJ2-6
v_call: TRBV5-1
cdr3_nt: TGCGCCAGCAGCTGGGAGGGGTCTGGGGCCAACGTCCTGACTTTC
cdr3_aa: CASSWEGSGANVLTF

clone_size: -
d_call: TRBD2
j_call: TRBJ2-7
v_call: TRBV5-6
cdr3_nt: TGTGCCAGCAGCTGGTGGGGGGGTATTCCGTACTTC
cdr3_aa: CASSWWGGIPYF

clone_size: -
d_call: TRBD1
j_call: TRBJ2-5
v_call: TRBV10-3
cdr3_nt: TGTGCCATCAGTGAGCCGGGACAGGGCGAACTTTCAGAGACCCAGTACTTC
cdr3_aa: CAISEPGQGELSETQYF

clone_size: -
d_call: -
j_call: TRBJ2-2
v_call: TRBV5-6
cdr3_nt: TGTGCCAGCACAAGACCGGCCGAGAACACCGGGGAGCTGTTTTTT
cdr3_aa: CASTRPAENTGELFF

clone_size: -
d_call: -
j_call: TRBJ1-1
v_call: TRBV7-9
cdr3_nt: TGTGCCAGCAGCGAGAGGGACTCTGAAGCTTTCTTT
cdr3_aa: CASSERDSEAFF

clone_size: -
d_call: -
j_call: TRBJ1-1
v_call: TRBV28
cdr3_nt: TGTGCCAGCAGTTTGGTCCCTTTGGGGGGGAACACTGAAGCTTTCTTT
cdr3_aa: CASSLVPLGGNTEAFF

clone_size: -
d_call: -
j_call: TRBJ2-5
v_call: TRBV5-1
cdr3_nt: TGCGCCAGCAGCCGGACCGAAGAGACCCAGTACTTC
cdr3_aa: CASSRTEETQYF

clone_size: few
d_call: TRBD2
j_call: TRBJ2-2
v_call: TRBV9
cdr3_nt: TGTGCCAGCAGCGTAGACGGGGGGGCCACCGGGGAGCTGTTTTTT
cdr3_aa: CASSVDGGATGELFF

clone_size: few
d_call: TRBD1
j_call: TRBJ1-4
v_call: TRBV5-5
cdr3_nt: TGTGCCAGCAGCTTGATACCTACAGGGGGCGCTAATGAAAAACTGTTTTTT
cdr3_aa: CASSLIPTGGANEKLFF

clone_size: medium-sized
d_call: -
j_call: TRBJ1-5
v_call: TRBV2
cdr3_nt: TGTGCCAGCAGTGAAGCCAATAGCAATCAGCCCCAGCATTTT
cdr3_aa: CASSEANSNQPQHF

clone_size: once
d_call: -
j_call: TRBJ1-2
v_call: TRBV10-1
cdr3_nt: TGCGCCAGCAGTGAGTCCTCCACAGGCACCTATGGCTACACCTTC
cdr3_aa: CASSESSTGTYGYTF

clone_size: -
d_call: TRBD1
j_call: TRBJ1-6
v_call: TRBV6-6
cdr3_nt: TGTGCCAGCAGTTACTCGATCATAGGGGGCTATTCACCCCTCCACTTT
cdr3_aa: CASSYSIIGGYSPLHF

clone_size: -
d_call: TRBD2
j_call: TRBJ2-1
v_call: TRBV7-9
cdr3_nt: TGTGCCAGCAGCCCTGGACTAGCGGGGAGCGATGAGCAGTTCTTC
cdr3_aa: CASSPGLAGSDEQFF

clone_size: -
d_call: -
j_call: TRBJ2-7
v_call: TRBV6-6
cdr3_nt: TGTGCCAGCAGACGGGGTTTATACAGCTACGAGCAGTACTTC
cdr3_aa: CASRRGLYSYEQYF

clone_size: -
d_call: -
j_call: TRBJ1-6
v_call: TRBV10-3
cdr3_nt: TGTGCCATCAGCTACAGGGATTTGGTCAATAATTCACCCCTCCACTTT
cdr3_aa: CAISYRDLVNNSPLHF

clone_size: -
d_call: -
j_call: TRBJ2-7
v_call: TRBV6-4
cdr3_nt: TGTGCCCTCTCGGGCGGGGAATCCGTTTCTGGCGAGCAGTACTTC
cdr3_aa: CALSGGESVSGEQYF

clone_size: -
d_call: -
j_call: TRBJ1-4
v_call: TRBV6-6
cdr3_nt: TGTGCCAGCAGTGGGGCTCGAGAAAAACTGTTTTTT
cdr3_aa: CASSGAREKLFF

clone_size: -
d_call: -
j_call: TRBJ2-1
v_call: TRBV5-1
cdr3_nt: TGCGCCAGCAGCTTGAAGAATGAGCAGTTCTTC
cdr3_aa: CASSLKNEQFF

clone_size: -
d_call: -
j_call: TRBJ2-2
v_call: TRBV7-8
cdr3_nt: TGTGCCAGCAGCGCCCGATCACAGGCTTGGGACACCGGGGAGCTGTTTTTT
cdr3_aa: CASSARSQAWDTGELFF

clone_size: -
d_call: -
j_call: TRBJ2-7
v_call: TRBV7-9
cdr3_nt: TGTGCCAGTTGCAGGGATAGCCCCTACGAGCAGTACTTC
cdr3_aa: CASCRDSPYEQYF

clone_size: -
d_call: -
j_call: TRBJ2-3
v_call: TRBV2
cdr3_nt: TGTGCCAGCCACTCAGGGGAGGCAGATACGCAGTATTTT
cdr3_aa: CASHSGEADTQYF

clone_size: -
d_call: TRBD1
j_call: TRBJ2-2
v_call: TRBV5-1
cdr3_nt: TGCGCCAGCAGCCAGGACAGGGGGGTTCTGGCCGGGGAGCTGTTTTTT
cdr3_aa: CASSQDRGVLAGELFF

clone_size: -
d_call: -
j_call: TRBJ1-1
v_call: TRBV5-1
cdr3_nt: TGCGCCAGCAGCGAACCCCGACAGAGCAACACTGAAGCTTTCTTT
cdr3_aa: CASSEPRQSNTEAFF

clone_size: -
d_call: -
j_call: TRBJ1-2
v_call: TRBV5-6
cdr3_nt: TGTGCCAGCAGCTTGTGGCAGGGACATTATGGCTACACCTTC
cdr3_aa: CASSLWQGHYGYTF

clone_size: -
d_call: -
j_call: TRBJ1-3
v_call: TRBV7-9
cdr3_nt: TGTGCCAGCAGCTTAGGATCTAGCGGGGGTCCTGGAAACACCATATATTTT
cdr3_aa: CASSLGSSGGPGNTIYF

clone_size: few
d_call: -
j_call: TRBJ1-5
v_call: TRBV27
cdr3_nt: TGTGCCAGCAGTTTATTAGCCGGCCTAAAAGGTCAGCCCCAGCATTTT
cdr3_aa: CASSLLAGLKGQPQHF

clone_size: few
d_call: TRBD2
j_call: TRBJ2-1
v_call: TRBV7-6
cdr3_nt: TGTGCCAGCAGCTTAGGGGCAACTAGCGCCAATGAGCAGTTCTTC
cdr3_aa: CASSLGATSANEQFF

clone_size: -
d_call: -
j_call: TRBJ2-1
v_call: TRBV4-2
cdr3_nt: TGTGCCAGCAGCCAAGAAGGACTACACAATGAGCAGTTCTTC
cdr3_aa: CASSQEGLHNEQFF

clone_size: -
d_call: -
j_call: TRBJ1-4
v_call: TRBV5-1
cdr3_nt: TGCGCCAGCAGCCCAAGCCTCATGACTAATGAAAAACTGTTTTTT
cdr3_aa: CASSPSLMTNEKLFF

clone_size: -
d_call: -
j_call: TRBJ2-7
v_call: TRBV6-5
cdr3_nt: TGTGCCAGCCGGGACCCCACCTTGTACGAGCAGTACTTC
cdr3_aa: CASRDPTLYEQYF

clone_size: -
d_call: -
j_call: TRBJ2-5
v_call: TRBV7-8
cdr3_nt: TGTGCCAGCAGCTTATCTGGGGGGCAGTACCAAGAGACCCAGTACTTC
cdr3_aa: CASSLSGGQYQETQYF

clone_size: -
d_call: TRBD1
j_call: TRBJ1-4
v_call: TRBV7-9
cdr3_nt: TGTGCCAGCAGCTTAATTATGGGACAGGGGGAGAATGAAAAACTGTTTTTT
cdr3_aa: CASSLIMGQGENEKLFF

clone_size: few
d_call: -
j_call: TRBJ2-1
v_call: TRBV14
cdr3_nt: TGTGCCAGCAGCCAAGTTCCGGGGTGGGGGTACAATGAGCAGTTCTTC
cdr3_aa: CASSQVPGWGYNEQFF

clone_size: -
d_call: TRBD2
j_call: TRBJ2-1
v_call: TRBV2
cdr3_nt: TGTGCCACCACCCCGGGGGCTAGCGGGGGGAGGTCCTACAATGAGCAGTTCTTC
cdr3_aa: CATTPGASGGRSYNEQFF

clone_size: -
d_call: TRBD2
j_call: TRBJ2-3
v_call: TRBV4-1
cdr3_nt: TGCGCCAGCAGCCGCGGGCTAGCGGGGCGTGAGGCAGATACGCAGTATTTT
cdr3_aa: CASSRGLAGREADTQYF

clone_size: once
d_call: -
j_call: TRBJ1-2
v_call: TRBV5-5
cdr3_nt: TGTGCCAGCAGCTTGTTTCGGGGAGGCTATGGCTACACCTTC
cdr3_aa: CASSLFRGGYGYTF

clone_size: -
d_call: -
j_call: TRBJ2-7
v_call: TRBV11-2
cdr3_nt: TGTGCCAGCAGCTTCGGGGCAGGGAACACCTACGAGCAGTACTTC
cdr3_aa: CASSFGAGNTYEQYF

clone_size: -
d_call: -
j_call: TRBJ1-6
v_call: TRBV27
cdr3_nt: TGTGCCAGCAGTTCGATCAGGAGCTCCTATAATTCACCCCTCCACTTT
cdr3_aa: CASSSIRSSYNSPLHF

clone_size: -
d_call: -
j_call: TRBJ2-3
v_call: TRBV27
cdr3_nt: TGTGCCAGCAGTTTTCCATCCGGACTAAGCGGACCAGATACGCAGTATTTT
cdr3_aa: CASSFPSGLSGPDTQYF